One sample yielded the 2 T cell receptor beta chains listed below, sequenced in a study of cytomegalovirus exposure and HLA in healthy donors. PCR involved 60 Vbeta and 13 Jbeta primers. Libraries were prepared by immunoSEQ multiplex PCR; TCRdb keeps only in-frame clonotypes and omits some of them. The sample gives about 150,000 clones, around four fifths of which show up once; about 1.2% is in the top ten. Specimen: PBMCs. The receptor source for this set is a boy under 10 years old in good health and CMV-seronegative.

The rearrangement uses TRBV4-3 and TRBJ2-1; 13 bases align to TRBD2. The germline CDR1 and CDR2 sequences are LGHNA and YSLEER. The CDR3 extends over 16 amino acids. J lost 7 bases, V lost 4 bases, and 7 bases had no gene match. The CDR3 loop reads CASSLVGLAGANEQFF. As DNA, the CDR3 is TGCGCCAGCAGCCTCGTCGGACTAGCGGGAGCAAATGAGCAGTTCTTC.

The V gene is TRBV19, the J gene TRBJ1-2, with a possible D match to TRBD1 (5 bases). Trimming took off 4 bases at V and 2 bases at J, with 17 bases between the two ends. This CDR3 has 16 residues. Germline CDR1 LNHDA, CDR2 SQIVND (reference sequence). The CDR3 DNA follows: TGTGCCAGTAGTAGTAAAGGACAAACATCGAACTATGGCTACACCTTC. This sequence encodes CASSSKGQTSNYGYTF.